These 26 T cell receptor beta chains share one sample of origin, sequenced in a study of post-analysis software for immune sequencing data. Sequencing libraries made from TCR beta cDNA carried unique molecular identifiers. MiXCR, run by TCRdb on the PCR reads, gives a single entry per CDR3 protein. The table includes more than 450,000 distinct CDR3 sequences, roughly 34% detected once. These receptors have no identified antigens. Notes on the study in general: Patients showed TRBV5-6, TRBV5-1 and TRBV20-1 among four to six TRBV segments more frequent than in controls.

Sequencing was carried out using blood. The receptors come from a girl aged 2-17 years with multiple sclerosis.

V gene TRBV29-1 combines with J gene TRBJ1-1; weak D call: TRBD1 (6 bases). The CDR3 spans 13 residues. Germline V CDR1 and CDR2: SQVTM, ANQGSEA. V was shortened by 7 bases and J by 1 base, with 13 bases between the two germline ends. CDR3 loop: CSAYGQWNTEAFF. CDR3 coding DNA: TGCAGCGCATATGGACAGTGGAACACTGAAGCTTTCTTT.

In regard to this clonotype: Its ends do not fully match the called genes, so a read error is possible. The rearrangement uses TRBV6-5 and TRBJ1-1; TRBD1 matches 7 bases. The CDR3 sequence is 15 residues long. The germline V gene has CDR1 MNHEY and CDR2 SVGAGI. The CDR3 here is CASSTGAPLNTEAFF. CDR3 nucleotide sequence: TGTGCCAGCAGTACAGGGGCCCCCCTTAACACTGAGGCTTTCTTT.

This clonotype was detected only a few times. The chain joins TRBV9 to TRBJ2-3; D gene unclear. There are 15 residues in the CDR3. CDR1 is SGDLS, CDR2 YYNGEE, per germline. V lost 5 bases and J lost 4, with 17 bases in between. The CDR3 here is CASRGPGDGSDTQYF. The CDR3 coding sequence is TGTGCCAGCAGAGGCCCCGGAGACGGCTCAGATACGCAGTATTTT.

This chain joins TRBV27 and TRBJ2-3, with D possibly matching TRBD2 (6 bases). V was shortened by 3 bases and J by 2 bases, with 15 bases between the two germline ends. Germline-derived CDR1 and CDR2 are MNHEY and SMNVEV (reference sequence). The CDR3 has 16 residues. CDR3 amino acids: CASSLKAGYTTDTQYF. The CDR3 region has the DNA TGTGCCAGCAGTTTGAAAGCGGGTTACACCACAGATACGCAGTATTTT.

The genes are TRBV7-2 and TRBJ1-5; D ambiguous. The germline V and J ends were trimmed by 5 bases and 2 bases, with 7 bases remaining between them. CDR3 size: 13 residues. CDR1 is SGHTA, CDR2 FQGNSA, per germline. CDR3 DNA sequence: TGTGCCAGCAGCCACGAGGGCAATCAGCCCCAGCATTTT. Its translation: CASSHEGNQPQHF.

This clonotype has more than one count but fewer than ten. V usage is TRBV10-3 and J usage is TRBJ1-5; 8 bases are shared with TRBD1. Germline V gives CDR1 ENHRY, CDR2 SYGVKD. Trimming removed 2 bases from V and 5 bases from J; junction bases left unmatched: 5. This CDR3 contains 15 residues. The CDR3 protein is CAISEGQGLDQPQHF. In DNA form, the CDR3 reads TGTGCCATCAGTGAGGGACAGGGTTTGGATCAGCCCCAGCATTTT.

This chain links TRBV5-1 with TRBJ2-1; TRBD2 agrees at 7 bases. The CDR3 has 18 amino acids. The V segment lost 4 bases and the J segment 0 bases; nucleotides outside the gene matches: 13. CDR1 and CDR2 from the germline V gene are SGHRS and YFSETQ. CDR3 DNA: TGCGCCAGCAGCGCGGGGGTAGCGGGCCTGAGCTCCTACAATGAGCAGTTCTTC. It is translated as CASSAGVAGLSSYNEQFF.

This chain connects TRBV5-1 to TRBJ2-1; 7 bases are a match to TRBD1. This CDR3 has 13 amino acids. V shed 4 bases and J 8 bases; nucleotides not matched to a gene: 6. CDR1 SGHRS and CDR2 YFSETQ come from the germline V gene. The CDR3 is CASSVAGGHEQFF. The DNA for the CDR3 is TGCGCCAGCAGCGTGGCAGGGGGTCATGAGCAGTTCTTC. Looking up the rest from reference TRBV5-1 and TRBJ2-1 gives the full variable domain: KAGVTQTPRYLIKTRGQQVTLSCSPISGHRSVSWYQQTPGQGLQFLFEYFSETQRNKGNFPGRFSGRQFSNSRSEMNVSTLELGDSALYLCASSVAGGHEQFFGPGTRLTVL.

This clonotype was seen only a few times. The V and J genes are TRBV5-1 and TRBJ2-5; D gene ambiguous. V gave up 7 bases and J gave up 5 bases, with 15 bases separating them. Germline V lookup: CDR1 SGHRS, CDR2 YFSETQ. This CDR3 comprises 13 residues. In DNA, the CDR3 is TGCGCCAGCTACCCAGACTTGGGGGAGACCCAGTACTTC. It translates to CASYPDLGETQYF.

The chain couples TRBV20-1 to TRBJ1-4, with D unclear. The CDR3 has 13 residues. V was pared by 3 bases and J by 2 bases, with 7 bases between. From germline, CDR1 is DFQATT and CDR2 SNEGSKA (reference sequence). The CDR3 DNA is TGCAGTGCTAGGCCGCCTACTAATGAAAAACTGTTTTTT. The encoded protein is CSARPPTNEKLFF.

The chain uses TRBV5-6 and TRBJ2-3; 8 bases agree with TRBD2. This CDR3 is built from 14 residues. The V segment lost 4 bases and the J segment 8 bases; nucleotides outside the gene matches: 9. Per germline, CDR1 SGHDT and CDR2 YYEEEE. This CDR3 is CASSPRGGPGTQYF. For the CDR3, the DNA is TGTGCCAGCAGCCCCCGGGGGGGCCCGGGTACGCAGTATTTT.

V usage is TRBV7-9 and J usage is TRBJ2-7; D gene uncertain. The assigned J gene may be wrong: the sequence end matches TRBJ2-5 better. Germline CDR1 and CDR2: SEHNR and FQNEAQ (reference sequence). The CDR3 covers 13 residues. The CDR3 DNA reads TGTGCCAGCAGCCCCACGCCCCTAGAGACCCAGTACTTC. It is translated as CASSPTPLETQYF.

Many counts were recorded for this clonotype. The chain has TRBV12-3 or TRBV12-4 and TRBJ2-3, with D possibly being TRBD2 (6 bases). The CDR3 extends over 15 amino acids. The ends were cut back, 5 bases at V and 0 bases at J, with 12 bases in the middle. In nucleotides, the CDR3 is TGTGCCAGCAGTCCCCCCGCGGGGAGCACAGATACGCAGTATTTT. It codes for CASSPPAGSTDTQYF.

The gene calls are TRBV25-1 and TRBJ2-7, with TRBD2 matching 7 bases. V trimming: 6 bases; J trimming: 2 bases; junction bases outside the gene matches: 7. CDR3 length equals 14 residues. The germline V gene encodes CDR1 MGHDK and CDR2 SYGVNS. DNA of the CDR3: TGTGCCAGCAGGGGGGGGTCGGAGACCTACGAGCAGTACTTC. This sequence encodes CASRGGSETYEQYF.

The V call is TRBV10-3, the J call TRBJ1-5; D unclear. The germline V and J ends were trimmed by 3 bases and 8 bases, with 11 bases remaining between them. Germline lookup yields CDR1 ENHRY and CDR2 SYGVKD. The CDR3 covers 13 residues. Written as DNA, the CDR3 is TGTGCCATCAGTGAAAACCCCCAGGAGCCCCAGCATTTT. It is translated as CAISENPQEPQHF.

This chain joins TRBV15 and TRBJ1-1; 7 bases are a match to TRBD1. The trim removed 1 base at V and 5 bases at J, leaving 4 bases unmatched. The CDR3 totals 14 residues. In germline, CDR1 is LNHNV, CDR2 YYDKDF (reference sequence). The CDR3 DNA reads as TGTGCCACCAGCAGAGGACAGGGCTGGACTGAAGCTTTCTTT. Residues: CATSRGQGWTEAFF.

On this clonotype: A read error may produce the germline difference seen at one junction end. The chain employs TRBV5-1 and TRBJ2-1, with 12 bases aligning to TRBD2. Germline CDR1 SGHRS, CDR2 YFSETQ. This CDR3 region has 15 residues. The CDR3 here is CAGSSGLAGSNEQFF. In nucleotides, the CDR3 is TGCGCCGGCAGCTCAGGACTAGCGGGGAGCAATGAGCAGTTCTTC.

Only a few counts were recorded for this clonotype. The chain couples TRBV12-3 or TRBV12-4 to TRBJ2-4; 8 bases line up with TRBD2. The ends lost 0 bases at V and 2 bases at J; junction bases unmatched: 18. This CDR3 has 21 amino acids. CDR3 residues: CASSLAQLITGGLGSKNIQYF. The CDR3 DNA reads TGTGCCAGCAGTTTAGCGCAATTAATTACGGGGGGGCTTGGGTCCAAAAACATTCAGTACTTC.

This chain links TRBV5-1 with TRBJ2-7; 9 bases fit TRBD1. With V trimmed by 3 bases and J by 0 bases, 4 bases remained unmatched. This CDR3 region has 15 residues. CDR1 and CDR2 (germline): SGHRS, YFSETQ. The CDR3 region has the DNA TGCGCCAGCAGCTCGGGACAGGGCCCCTCCTACGAGCAGTACTTC. Encoded protein: CASSSGQGPSYEQYF.

The count of this clonotype is one. The V call is TRBV27, the J call TRBJ1-5; possibly TRBD1 for D (6 bases). This CDR3 has 16 amino acids. V was clipped by 2 bases and J by 5 bases, with 16 bases between them. CDR1 is MNHEY, CDR2 SMNVEV, per germline (reference sequence). The CDR3 bases are TGTGCCAGCAGTTTACAGGGAATACAGGGCCATCAGCCCCAGCATTTT. Amino acids: CASSLQGIQGHQPQHF.

This clonotype turned up a few times. A much larger clonotype is one base distant, so this may be a read error. The gene calls are TRBV6-6 and TRBJ1-2, with 10 positions matching TRBD1. The CDR3 consists of 16 residues. Per germline, CDR1 MNHNY and CDR2 SVGAGI (reference sequence). After removal of 1 base from V and 3 bases from J, the junction contained 5 bases not matched to a gene. The CDR3: CASSYLSGQGDYGYTF. CDR3 in DNA: TGTGCCAGCAGTTACTTGAGTGGACAGGGGGACTATGGCTACACCTTC.

The chain has TRBV25-1 and TRBJ2-3; D may be TRBD1 (5 bases). The germline V and J ends were trimmed by 2 bases and 4 bases, with 22 bases remaining between them. Germline assignment: CDR1 MGHDK and CDR2 SYGVNS. This CDR3 is 18 amino acids long. The CDR3 bases are TGTGCCAGCAGTGAACACCACGAGCAGGGATTTTCCCCAGATACGCAGTATTTT. Amino acids: CASSEHHEQGFSPDTQYF.

This clonotype was detected a few times. This chain links TRBV20-1 with TRBJ1-2; D is perhaps TRBD1 (5 bases). Trimming left V 3 bases short and J 4 bases short, with 12 bases between. This CDR3 region has 13 residues. Germline lookup yields CDR1 DFQATT and CDR2 SNEGSKA (reference sequence). In DNA, the CDR3 is TGCAGTGCTAGTCCGACAGCCACCTATGGCTACACCTTC. Protein: CSASPTATYGYTF.

Points on this clonotype: A read error is likely, as this CDR3 ends without the conserved phenylalanine or tryptophan. The chain carries TRBV5-1 and TRBJ2-3, with D perhaps matching TRBD1 (6 bases). V was cut by 2 bases and J by 3 bases, with 7 bases left in between. In germline, CDR1 is SGHRS, CDR2 YFSETQ. The CDR3 sequence is 13 residues long. In DNA form, the CDR3 reads TGCGCCAGCAGCTTACAGGGTACAGATACGCAGTATTTG. It specifies CASSLQGTDTQYL.

This clonotype was seen only once. V is TRBV12-3 or TRBV12-4 and J is TRBJ1-3; D unresolved. The CDR3 covers 15 residues. V dropped 2 bases and J dropped 0 bases, with 8 bases sitting between them. DNA for the CDR3: TGTGCCAGCAGTTTATTCGGGCTCTCTGGAAACACCATATATTTT. Its translation: CASSLFGLSGNTIYF.

V gene TRBV9 combines with J gene TRBJ1-1, with TRBD1 as a possible D gene (6 bases). Germline loops: CDR1 SGDLS, CDR2 YYNGEE. V dropped 4 bases and J dropped 3 bases, with 16 bases sitting between them. The CDR3 runs to 15 residues. The CDR3 sequence: CASSLTGESDTEAFF. Written as DNA, the CDR3 is TGTGCCAGCAGCTTGACAGGTGAGTCGGACACTGAAGCTTTCTTT.